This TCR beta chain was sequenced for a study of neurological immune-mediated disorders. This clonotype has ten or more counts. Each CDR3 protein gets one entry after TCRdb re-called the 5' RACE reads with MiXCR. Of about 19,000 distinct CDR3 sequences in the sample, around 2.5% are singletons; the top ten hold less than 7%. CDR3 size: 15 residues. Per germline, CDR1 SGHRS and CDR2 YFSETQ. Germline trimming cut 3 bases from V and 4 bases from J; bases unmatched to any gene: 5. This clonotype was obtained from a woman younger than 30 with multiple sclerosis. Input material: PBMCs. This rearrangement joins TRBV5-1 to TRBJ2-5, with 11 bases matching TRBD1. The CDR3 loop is CASSSGTGGGETQYF. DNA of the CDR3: TGCGCCAGCAGCTCCGGGACAGGGGGGGGAGAGACCCAGTACTTC.